The rows below give T cell receptor beta chains drawn from one sample of a study of cytomegalovirus exposure and HLA in healthy donors. Sequenced by immunoSEQ multiplex PCR; TCRdb stores in-frame clones only, minus some. The sample holds around 120,000 clones, roughly 88% seen once. The sequenced sample was PBMCs. Source of these receptors: a young man in good health and CMV-seronegative. Both conserved end residues are part of each CDR3. D genes are given only for firm matches. Clone size appears in some rows only: once, few, many, or a class for an expanded clone.

.	TRBD1	16	TRBV4-2	TRBJ1-4	CASSHAQGDTNEKLFF	TGTGCCAGCAGCCATGCACAGGGGGACACTAATGAAAAACTGTTTTTT
.	.	16	TRBV30	TRBJ2-1	CAWSVLETRRVDEQFF	TGTGCCTGGAGTGTACTCGAGACTCGTCGGGTCGATGAGCAGTTCTTC
.	TRBD2	17	TRBV19	TRBJ2-7	CASSSALTGTSGAEQYF	TGTGCCAGTAGTTCCGCACTTACCGGGACTAGCGGGGCCGAGCAGTACTTC
.	TRBD1	15	TRBV6-5	TRBJ1-1	CASSNAQGAGTEAFF	TGTGCCAGCAGTAACGCACAGGGGGCCGGGACTGAAGCTTTCTTT
once	.	14	TRBV7-8	TRBJ1-2	CASSAKPRGYGYTF	TGTGCCAGCAGCGCTAAACCCAGGGGCTATGGCTACACCTTC
.	TRBD2	14	TRBV7-9	TRBJ2-3	CASNVGGGTDTQYF	TGTGCCAGCAACGTGGGGGGGGGCACAGATACGCAGTATTTT
.	TRBD1	13	TRBV25-1	TRBJ1-5	CASSDGQGQPQHF	TGTGCCAGCAGTGACGGACAGGGACAGCCCCAGCATTTT
.	.	13	TRBV7-6	TRBJ2-1	CASSPRLRDEQFF	TGTGCCAGCAGCCCCCGACTTCGGGATGAGCAGTTCTTC
.	.	13	TRBV28	TRBJ2-1	CASSPGGAGEQFF	TGTGCCAGCAGTCCCGGTGGAGCGGGTGAGCAGTTCTTC
.	TRBD1	15	TRBV9	TRBJ2-7	CASSPTGQGTYEQYF	TGTGCCAGCAGCCCGACAGGACAGGGCACTTACGAGCAGTACTTC
.	TRBD1	14	TRBV19	TRBJ1-5	CASSFDRGNQPQHF	TGTGCCAGTAGTTTTGACAGGGGAAACCAGCCCCAGCATTTT
.	.	14	TRBV29-1	TRBJ1-2	CSVDVDTPTYGYTF	TGCAGCGTTGATGTAGACACTCCTACCTATGGCTACACCTTC
.	.	15	TRBV30	TRBJ1-1	CAWSPGGYLNTEAFF	TGTGCCTGGAGCCCCGGGGGGTATTTGAACACTGAAGCTTTCTTT
.	TRBD1	18	TRBV11-3	TRBJ2-1	CASSYRDSRQGEMGEQFF	TGTGCCAGCAGCTACCGGGATAGTCGACAGGGGGAAATGGGTGAGCAGTTCTTC
.	.	12	TRBV5-1	TRBJ2-1	CASSPQGHEQFF	TGCGCCAGCAGCCCCCAGGGGCATGAGCAGTTCTTC
.	TRBD1	16	TRBV30	TRBJ1-5	CAWGKQTGALGGPQHF	TGTGCCTGGGGAAAACAAACAGGGGCCCTGGGGGGGCCCCAGCATTTT
.	TRBD2	16	TRBV5-1	TRBJ2-5	CASSMTSGRAEETQYF	TGCGCCAGCAGCATGACTAGCGGGAGGGCCGAAGAGACCCAGTACTTC
.	TRBD1	16	TRBV30	TRBJ1-6	CAWSVPTTGENSPLHF	TGTGCCTGGAGTGTACCCACCACAGGGGAGAATTCACCCCTCCACTTT
.	TRBD1	15	TRBV12-5	TRBJ2-7	CASGLGDRVIYEQYF	TGTGCTAGTGGTTTGGGGGACAGGGTTATCTACGAGCAGTACTTC
.	.	13	TRBV2	TRBJ2-5	CASRPGRQETQYF	TGTGCCAGCAGGCCGGGTAGACAAGAGACCCAGTACTTC
.	.	14	TRBV27	TRBJ2-7	CASRTPGLNYEQYF	TGTGCCAGCAGAACCCCGGGACTTAACTACGAGCAGTACTTC
.	TRBD2	16	TRBV5-1	TRBJ2-1	CASSTNPGTRHPEQFF	TGCGCCAGCAGCACCAACCCCGGGACTAGACACCCCGAGCAGTTCTTC
.	.	12	TRBV29-1	TRBJ2-7	CSVEDGTYEQYF	TGCAGCGTTGAAGACGGTACCTACGAGCAGTACTTC
.	.	12	TRBV19	TRBJ1-2	CASQDTYYGYTF	TGTGCCAGTCAGGACACGTACTATGGCTACACCTTC
.	.	21	TRBV21-1	TRBJ2-6	CASTQPLPLGQGGSGANVLTF	TGTGCCAGCACCCAACCGTTACCCCTCGGACAGGGCGGCTCTGGGGCCAACGTCCTGACTTTC
.	.	16	TRBV7-9	TRBJ2-5	CASSLFFGSDQETQYF	TGTGCCAGCAGCTTATTTTTCGGGTCGGACCAAGAGACCCAGTACTTC
.	.	15	TRBV6-6	TRBJ1-2	CASSRVDSAPDGYTF	TGTGCCAGCAGCCGCGTTGACAGTGCCCCGGACGGCTACACCTTC
.	.	15	TRBV6-1	TRBJ2-3	CASSEWGTSTDTQYF	TGTGCCAGCAGTGAATGGGGGACTAGCACAGATACGCAGTATTTT